These T cell receptor beta chains were read from a single sample in a study of long-term antiretroviral therapy in people with HIV. The protocol was immunoSEQ multiplex PCR, while the TCRdb copy is restricted to in-frame clones and leaves out a portion. There are 30,000 to 35,000 clones in the sample; about four fifths occur only once, and 7.9% lies in the top ten. This specimen consisted of unsorted PBMCs, obtained 0.4 years before starting antiretroviral therapy. The receptor set was obtained from a man between 18 and 29 years old with HIV. The CDR3 runs from the conserved cysteine through the conserved F or W. Fields, in order: J gene, V gene, D gene, clone size, CDR3 DNA, CDR3 protein. D genes are given only for firm matches. Part of the rows lack a size; the others show once, few, many or a class for expanded clones.

J gene: TRBJ1-2; V gene: TRBV21-1; D gene: NA; clone size: few; CDR3 DNA: TGTGCCAGCAGCCCCCGAGGTGGAACAGGGGGCACCAACTATGGCTACACCTTC; CDR3 protein: CASSPRGGTGGTNYGYTF
J gene: TRBJ2-5; V gene: TRBV10-3; D gene: TRBD2; clone size: once; CDR3 DNA: TGTGCCATCAGTGGTACGAGAGGGCTAGCGGGAGAGGTGGAGACCCAGTACTTC; CDR3 protein: CAISGTRGLAGEVETQYF
J gene: TRBJ2-2; V gene: TRBV6-6; D gene: NA; clone size: NA; CDR3 DNA: TGTGCCAGCAGTACCCTGGGGGCGGTCGGGGAGCTGTTTTTT; CDR3 protein: CASSTLGAVGELFF
J gene: TRBJ2-7; V gene: TRBV14; D gene: NA; clone size: NA; CDR3 DNA: TGTGCCAGCAGGGACAGCCGGTTCTACGAGCAGTACTTC; CDR3 protein: CASRDSRFYEQYF
J gene: TRBJ2-3; V gene: TRBV5-4; D gene: NA; clone size: NA; CDR3 DNA: TGTGCCAGCAGCTTTGTGGGACAAGATACGCAGTATTTT; CDR3 protein: CASSFVGQDTQYF
J gene: TRBJ2-3; V gene: TRBV27; D gene: TRBD2; clone size: NA; CDR3 DNA: TGTGCCAGCAGTCTAAGAGGCGCGGGGGGGCCAGATACGCAGTATTTT; CDR3 protein: CASSLRGAGGPDTQYF
J gene: TRBJ1-1; V gene: TRBV4-2; D gene: NA; clone size: few; CDR3 DNA: TGTGCCAGCACCCAAAAGGGGGTAGCTTTCTTT; CDR3 protein: CASTQKGVAFF
J gene: TRBJ2-5; V gene: TRBV28; D gene: TRBD2; clone size: NA; CDR3 DNA: TGTGCCAGCAGTTTATGGGGGGGGTTAAGACTAGAGACCCAGTACTTC; CDR3 protein: CASSLWGGLRLETQYF
J gene: TRBJ1-2; V gene: TRBV29-1; D gene: NA; clone size: NA; CDR3 DNA: TGCAGCGTCGTGCACGACAGCTATGGCTACACCTTC; CDR3 protein: CSVVHDSYGYTF
J gene: TRBJ2-1; V gene: TRBV14; D gene: TRBD2; clone size: once; CDR3 DNA: TGTGCCAGCAGCCCCGTCATATCGGGAGGCCATGAGCAGTTCTTC; CDR3 protein: CASSPVISGGHEQFF
J gene: TRBJ2-7; V gene: TRBV7-2; D gene: NA; clone size: NA; CDR3 DNA: TGTGCCAGCAGCCCGGGCGCGGGATACGAGCAGTACTTC; CDR3 protein: CASSPGAGYEQYF
J gene: TRBJ1-1; V gene: TRBV28; D gene: NA; clone size: NA; CDR3 DNA: TGTGCCAGCGGGGTGACAGATATGAACACTGAAGCTTTCTTT; CDR3 protein: CASGVTDMNTEAFF
J gene: TRBJ1-4; V gene: TRBV28; D gene: NA; clone size: NA; CDR3 DNA: TGTGCCAGCAGTTTGGATACCGGCCTCGAAAAACTGTTTTTT; CDR3 protein: CASSLDTGLEKLFF
J gene: TRBJ2-2; V gene: TRBV7-2; D gene: NA; clone size: NA; CDR3 DNA: TGTGCCAGCACCGTAATCCCCGGGGAGCTGTTTTTT; CDR3 protein: CASTVIPGELFF
J gene: TRBJ2-7; V gene: TRBV4-3; D gene: TRBD1; clone size: once; CDR3 DNA: TGCGCCAGCAGCCAATCACCGGGACAGGGTCTTCCGTACTTC; CDR3 protein: CASSQSPGQGLPYF
J gene: TRBJ2-2; V gene: TRBV21-1; D gene: NA; clone size: NA; CDR3 DNA: TGTGCCAGCAGCAAAGAGTCCCAGGGGGGGAACACCGGGGAGCTGTTTTTT; CDR3 protein: CASSKESQGGNTGELFF
J gene: TRBJ1-2; V gene: TRBV6-6; D gene: NA; clone size: NA; CDR3 DNA: TGTGCCAGCAGTCAATTCCAGGATGGCTACACCTTC; CDR3 protein: CASSQFQDGYTF
J gene: TRBJ2-5; V gene: TRBV6-1; D gene: TRBD1; clone size: NA; CDR3 DNA: TGTGCCAGCAGTCGTATGGACAGGGGCCGGGAGACCCAGTACTTC; CDR3 protein: CASSRMDRGRETQYF
J gene: TRBJ2-7; V gene: TRBV2; D gene: NA; clone size: NA; CDR3 DNA: TGTGCCAGCAGGGGATACGAGCAGTACTTC; CDR3 protein: CASRGYEQYF
J gene: TRBJ1-4; V gene: TRBV7-6; D gene: NA; clone size: NA; CDR3 DNA: TGTGCCAGCAGCTTAGGTGGTAGTCGGGAAAAACTGTTTTTT; CDR3 protein: CASSLGGSREKLFF
J gene: TRBJ1-1; V gene: TRBV7-8; D gene: NA; clone size: NA; CDR3 DNA: TGTGCCAGCAGCTTCCCAGGGCCAAACACTGAAGCTTTCTTT; CDR3 protein: CASSFPGPNTEAFF
J gene: TRBJ2-5; V gene: TRBV4-1; D gene: TRBD1; clone size: NA; CDR3 DNA: TGCGCCAGCAGCCACGGGACAGGGGGAGAGACCCAGTACTTC; CDR3 protein: CASSHGTGGETQYF
J gene: TRBJ2-7; V gene: TRBV19; D gene: NA; clone size: NA; CDR3 DNA: TGTGCCAGCAGAGTTAGGGACGAGCAGTACTTC; CDR3 protein: CASRVRDEQYF
J gene: TRBJ1-2; V gene: TRBV5-8; D gene: TRBD1; clone size: once; CDR3 DNA: TGTGCCAGCAGCTTGGCCGAAGGGGGCGTAAGCTATGGCTACACCTTC; CDR3 protein: CASSLAEGGVSYGYTF
J gene: TRBJ2-7; V gene: TRBV28; D gene: NA; clone size: few; CDR3 DNA: TGTGCCAGCAGTGACTACGAGCAGTACTTC; CDR3 protein: CASSDYEQYF
J gene: TRBJ2-1; V gene: TRBV6-6; D gene: NA; clone size: NA; CDR3 DNA: TGTGCCAGCAGTTTAGGTGGGTACCGCGAGCAGTTCTTC; CDR3 protein: CASSLGGYREQFF
J gene: TRBJ2-7; V gene: TRBV14; D gene: TRBD2; clone size: once; CDR3 DNA: TGTGCCAGCAGCCAAGGGGGCGGGAGTCGCTACGAGCAGTACTTC; CDR3 protein: CASSQGGGSRYEQYF
J gene: TRBJ2-1; V gene: TRBV20-1; D gene: NA; clone size: NA; CDR3 DNA: TGCAGTGCTGCCCAGGGAAATGAGCAGTTCTTC; CDR3 protein: CSAAQGNEQFF
J gene: TRBJ2-2; V gene: TRBV7-9; D gene: TRBD2; clone size: NA; CDR3 DNA: TGTGCCAGCAGCTCCCTGGCCGGGAGGACCGGGGAGCTGTTTTTT; CDR3 protein: CASSSLAGRTGELFF
J gene: TRBJ2-5; V gene: TRBV6-1; D gene: NA; clone size: NA; CDR3 DNA: TGTGCCAGCAGTGGTCGCGGGGCACAAGAGACCCAGTACTTC; CDR3 protein: CASSGRGAQETQYF
J gene: TRBJ2-7; V gene: TRBV10-2; D gene: NA; clone size: NA; CDR3 DNA: TGCGCCAGCAGTGTCGGGGAATCCTACGAGCAGTACTTC; CDR3 protein: CASSVGESYEQYF